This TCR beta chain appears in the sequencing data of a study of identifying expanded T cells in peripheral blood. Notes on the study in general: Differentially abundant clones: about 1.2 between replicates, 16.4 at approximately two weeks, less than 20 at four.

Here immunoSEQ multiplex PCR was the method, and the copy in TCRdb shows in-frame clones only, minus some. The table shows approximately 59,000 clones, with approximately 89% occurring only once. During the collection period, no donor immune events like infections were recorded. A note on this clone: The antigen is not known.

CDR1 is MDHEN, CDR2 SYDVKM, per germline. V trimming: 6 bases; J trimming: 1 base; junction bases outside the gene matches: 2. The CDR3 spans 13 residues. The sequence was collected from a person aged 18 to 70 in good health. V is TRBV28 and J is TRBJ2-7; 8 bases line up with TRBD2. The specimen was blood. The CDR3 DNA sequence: TGTGCCAGCAGACTAGCGGTATCCTACGAGCAGTACTTC. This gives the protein CASRLAVSYEQYF.